This T cell receptor beta chain was recorded in a study of technical replicates of blood from a handful of donors. Germline V gives CDR1 LNHDA, CDR2 SQIVND (reference sequence). The germline V and J ends were trimmed by 5 bases and 0 bases, with 8 bases remaining between them. This CDR3 is 14 amino acids long. Assay used: immunoSEQ multiplex PCR; TCRdb lists only in-frame clones, some missing. The repertoire has about 82,000 clones, roughly 94% of them found once; the top ten carry roughly 0.4%. The TCR was taken from a human donor in good health. The chain carries TRBV19 and TRBJ1-3; D is ambiguous. The sequenced material came from T cells isolated from PBMCs. This chain's CDR3 is CASSENSSGNTIYF. As DNA, the CDR3 is TGTGCCAGTAGTGAAAACAGCTCTGGAAACACCATATATTTT.